This paragraph covers one T cell receptor (beta chain) sequence. Its specific antigen is unknown. No quality values exist for individual bases; no much larger clone is one base distant. In total, more than 500 healthy bone marrow donors made up the cohort. At the time of sampling, every cohort member was nominally healthy, though immune exposures that went unrecorded were likely present. The donor tested CMV seropositive, placing the donor among the approximately 310 seropositive members of the cohort. Every donor gave a peripheral blood sample, and the peripheral blood mononuclear cells from that sample were used for TCR beta sequencing. The Qiagen DNeasy Blood Extraction Kit was used to extract genomic DNA from the blood cell samples. This sample stems from a study of cytomegalovirus exposure and HLA in healthy donors (dated 2017 in TCRdb). Looking at the study overall: An earlier analysis of some 500 of the donors reported 250 to 300 Gb of sequence data and 100 million to 130 million unique TCR beta sequences from roughly 180 million T cells. An early release covering some 640 HLA-typed donors comprised approximately 290 gigabases of sequencing data and some 79 million unique TCR sequences. Every repertoire in the discovery cohort had been generated on one and the same sequencing platform. A later genetic analysis took genome-wide SNP genotypes for about three fifths of the roughly 700 donors and used that subset as a discovery cohort. The study profiled the T cell repertoires of some 610 subjects by immunosequencing and related them to cytomegalovirus serostatus. The study was designed to test whether signatures of past pathogen exposure could be identified by cataloging public T cell receptors. Of the roughly 400 genotyped donors, more than 75% were placed in the genetic ancestry cluster associated with self-reported Caucasian donors. High-throughput TCR immunosequencing, statistical association of individual TCRs with disease status, and machine learning were combined to predict cytomegalovirus infection status. A later analysis re-examined previously published TCR beta repertoires from around 670 donors and added high-resolution HLA genotyping to investigate patterns of TCR occurrence. Among over 350 genotyped donors of the cohort, an average of approximately 250,000 unique TCR beta nucleotide sequences were sequenced per donor, roughly 18% of them non-productive. Class I and class II HLA loci were covered by the typing at four-digit resolution. In addition to the first cohort of 666 subjects, a separate validation cohort of about 120 different subjects was used. Donor age, sex, ethnicity and CMV serostatus were compiled together with the repertoire data. An earlier analysis of roughly 600 of the donors used high-throughput TCR beta sequencing to judge whether each TCR beta V gene segment behaved as functional or pseudogenic. Typing coverage varied by locus: about 620-630 donors for A, B, C, DRB1 and DQB1; 522 for DQA1; about 600 for DPA1; 450 to 480 for DPB1. In the later analysis, no new phenotypic data were used to find candidate immune exposures; instead, reliance was placed on TCR beta sequences and their occurrence across donors. A handful of DR-DQ haplotypes were handled as single units for association and clustering because linkage in the cohort was strong. The full study reports these points: Most TCR sequences were seen in very few donors, while some public TCRs were found in many individuals. Because counts were too low, roughly 18 rarely observed V segments, including chromosome 9 orphons, were left out of the earlier analysis of 587 of the donors. Cytomegalovirus status was reported to be diagnosed by the classifier with high specificity and sensitivity in both the original and validation cohorts. In vitro tests confirmed that three of the cytomegalovirus-associated TCR beta chains recognize cytomegalovirus antigens. A later analysis found that most CMV-associated TCR beta chains appeared HLA-restricted, with HLA associations seemingly driven largely by CMV exposure. This cohort had only TCR beta chains sequenced, and the lack of alpha or paired-chain data limited which features could be detected. An earlier analysis of approximately 590 of the donors showed that most TCR beta V segments appeared in productive rearrangements either about 87% or about 30% of the time, which broadly matched IMGT annotations. According to a later genetic analysis, donors in an Asian-associated ancestry cluster had fewer N-insertions in productive TCRs than the roughly 670-donor mean. A further reported finding was that TCR beta sequences accurately predicted the HLA-A and HLA-B alleles for most subjects in the first cohort. According to a later analysis, TCR association rates differed among HLA loci, with DRB1 alleles showing the most associated TCRs and HLA-C alleles showing the fewest. A cluster of highly shared sequence variants was judged likely to represent a technical artifact of the sequencing pipeline. The presence/absence analyses assumed that sequencing depth was roughly uniform across donors, and that assumption may not be true. Because some donors lacked HLA typing at each locus, the association tests relied only on the typed subset. Strong co-occurrence of HLA alleles, especially DR and DQ, made assigning TCR associations to individual alleles difficult. In a later genetic analysis, a missense DCLRE1C variant was associated with V-gene and J-gene trimming of TCR beta chains, and the association was replicated in an independent cohort. A later analysis associated about 16,000 TCR beta sequences with specific HLA alleles at a false discovery rate of 0.05. Compared with equally common non-associated chains, HLA-associated TCR beta chains in a later analysis were more clonally expanded and had lower generation probabilities. A later analysis reported that several top co-occurrence clusters appeared linked to parvovirus B19, influenza, CMV and Epstein-Barr virus. In the study, 150 to 200 TCR beta chains were listed as associated with cytomegalovirus. Immune exposure information for the cohort was limited to CMV serostatus. According to the authors, the approach could potentially be generalized to other disease states and immunological phenotypes. Correlated functional status among segregating V segments might reflect linkage disequilibrium, but an unknown experimental factor could not be ruled out.

Receptor libraries were prepared by the immunoSEQ multiplex PCR assay. For the multiplex PCR, a mixture combining 60 forward primers for TCR Vbeta segments and 13 reverse primers for TCR Jbeta segments was used. The CDR3 region of rearranged TCR beta genes was amplified from genomic DNA by a multiplex PCR assay. Amplified TCR beta libraries were sequenced as 87-base-pair reads on the Illumina HiSeq System. Per the authors' processing: Across the roughly 670 repertoires, a later analysis counted 75 million to 90 million unique TCR beta chains, approximately 10 million of which were shared by at least two donors. A nearest-neighbor algorithm error-corrected the raw reads and collapsed the reads into unique sequences, merging closely related sequences to remove PCR and sequencing errors. CDR3 sequences were aligned to IMGT reference sequences to assign V, D and J gene segments. Each retained sequence needed at least a six-nucleotide match to both a V gene segment and a J gene segment. Rearrangements were called productive when the CDR3 lacked stop codons and stayed in frame with V and J; all others were non-productive. Following IMGT convention, CDR3 was defined as the stretch from the second conserved V-encoded cysteine to the conserved J-encoded phenylalanine. In an earlier analysis of approximately 590 of the donors, sequences lacking an unambiguous match to a single V gene segment were excluded. An earlier analysis of 500 to 700 of the donors classified V segments as functional when productive rearrangements were above 56.7% and as segregating when the standard deviation between donors was above 5%. A statistical classification framework was developed to diagnose cytomegalovirus status using the catalog of TCR beta chain sequences. In a later analysis, TCR nucleotide sequences were compared against IMGT/GENE-DB human TR gene sequences so that V and J genes could be assigned. In a later analysis, CDR3 sequences and most-parsimonious VDJ recombination scenarios were assigned using the TCRdist pipeline. In a later analysis, each TCR beta chain was defined by its CDR3 amino acid sequence together with its V-gene family, and reads without a unique V-gene family were excluded. In a later analysis, 450 to 600 highly shared, low-generation-probability nucleotide sequences were removed to address suspected cross-contamination and a sequencing artifact. In a later analysis, a clonal expansion index was calculated for each public chain from normalized within-repertoire ranks of inferred template counts. In a later analysis, generation probabilities were computed using a VDJ recombination model fitted to out-of-frame rearrangements, and the results were checked against IGoR. Hypergeometric tests were used in a later analysis to score TCR-TCR, TCR-HLA and TCR-CMV co-occurrence, with a repertoire-size bias correction applied to the TCR pairs. In a later analysis, false discovery rates were estimated by permuting HLA or CMV assignments 20 times. A later analysis grouped co-occurring TCRs with DBSCAN, adding TCRdist sequence similarity when clustering within HLA-allele-positive subsets. For co-occurrence clustering, repertoires with fewer than 30,000 or more than 120,000 public chains were excluded, along with a handful of repertoires with anomalous nucleotide sharing. The immuneACCESS repertoire file appears here via TCRdb, limited to in-frame rearrangements. These files lack a portion of the clones; in checked studies, under half of the deficit traces to unresolved V genes, and the cause of the others is not known. For V, J and clone size, that table is used; D and trimming come from the DNA. Here the sample has about 140,000 clones; around 80% occur a single time. The ten largest clones take up approximately 1.8% of the sample.

This sequence originates from a female donor in good health and CMV-seropositive. Sequenced: PBMCs.

In nucleotides, the sequence is TGTGCCAGCAGTCTAAAGGCGGGTTTCGTGCAGTTCTTC. Translation gives CASSLKAGFVQFF. The chain links TRBV28 with TRBJ2-1, and possibly TRBD2, on 5 matching bases. CDR1 MDHEN and CDR2 SYDVKM are derived from the germline V gene. The CDR3 spans 13 residues, from the cysteine through the phenylalanine. Solely the CDR3 DNA is kept, with 39 bases framed from the first base. V lost 5 bases and J lost 12 bases; the stretch between them is 17 bases long.